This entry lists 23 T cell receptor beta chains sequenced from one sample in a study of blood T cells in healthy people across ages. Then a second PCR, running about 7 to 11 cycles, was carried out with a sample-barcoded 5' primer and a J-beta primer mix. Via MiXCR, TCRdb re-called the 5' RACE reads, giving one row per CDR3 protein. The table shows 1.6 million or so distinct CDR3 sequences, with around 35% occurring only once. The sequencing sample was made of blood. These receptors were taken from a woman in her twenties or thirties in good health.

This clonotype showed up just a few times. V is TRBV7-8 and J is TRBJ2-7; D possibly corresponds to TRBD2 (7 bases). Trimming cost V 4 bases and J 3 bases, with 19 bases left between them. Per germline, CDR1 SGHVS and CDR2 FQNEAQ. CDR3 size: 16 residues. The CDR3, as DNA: TGTGCCAGCAGCTCGTGGGGGCTAGCGGTCTACTACGAGCAGTACTTC. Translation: CASSSWGLAVYYEQYF.

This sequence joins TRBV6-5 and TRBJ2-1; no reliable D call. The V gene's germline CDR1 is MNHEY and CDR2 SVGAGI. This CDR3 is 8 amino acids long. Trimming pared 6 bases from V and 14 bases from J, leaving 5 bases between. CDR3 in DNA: TGTGCCAGCAGGACGGAGTTCTTC. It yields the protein CASRTEFF.

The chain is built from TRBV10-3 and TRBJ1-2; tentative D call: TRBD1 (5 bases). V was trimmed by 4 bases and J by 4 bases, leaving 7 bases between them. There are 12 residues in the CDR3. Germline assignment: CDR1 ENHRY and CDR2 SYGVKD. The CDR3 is CAISGGLYGYTF. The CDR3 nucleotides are TGTGCCATCAGTGGGGGCCTCTATGGCTACACCTTC.

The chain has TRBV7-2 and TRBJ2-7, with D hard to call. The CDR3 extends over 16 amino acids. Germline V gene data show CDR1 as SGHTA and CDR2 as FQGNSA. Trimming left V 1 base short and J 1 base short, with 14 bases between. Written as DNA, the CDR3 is TGTGCCAGCAGCTTAGGATTTAAGTGGAGTTCCTACGAGCAGTACTTC. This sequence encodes CASSLGFKWSSYEQYF.

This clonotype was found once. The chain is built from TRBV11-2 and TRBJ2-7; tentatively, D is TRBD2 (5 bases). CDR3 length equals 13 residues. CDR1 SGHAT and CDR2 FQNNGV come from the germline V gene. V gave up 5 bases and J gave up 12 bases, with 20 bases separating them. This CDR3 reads CASSPADGEEGYF. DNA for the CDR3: TGTGCCAGCAGCCCAGCGGACGGTGAAGAAGGGTACTTC.

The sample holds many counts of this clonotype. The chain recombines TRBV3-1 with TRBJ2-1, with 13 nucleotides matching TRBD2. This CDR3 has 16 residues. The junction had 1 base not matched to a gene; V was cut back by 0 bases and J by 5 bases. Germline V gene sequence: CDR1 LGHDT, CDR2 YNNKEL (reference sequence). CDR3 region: CASSQDGLAGDNEQFF. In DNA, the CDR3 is TGTGCCAGCAGCCAAGATGGACTAGCGGGAGACAATGAGCAGTTCTTC.

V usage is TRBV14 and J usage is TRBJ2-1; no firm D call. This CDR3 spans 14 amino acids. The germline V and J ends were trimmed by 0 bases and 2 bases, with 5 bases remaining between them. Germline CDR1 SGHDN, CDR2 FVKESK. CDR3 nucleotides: TGTGCCAGCAGCCAAGATAGGACCTACAATGAGCAGTTCTTC. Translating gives CASSQDRTYNEQFF.

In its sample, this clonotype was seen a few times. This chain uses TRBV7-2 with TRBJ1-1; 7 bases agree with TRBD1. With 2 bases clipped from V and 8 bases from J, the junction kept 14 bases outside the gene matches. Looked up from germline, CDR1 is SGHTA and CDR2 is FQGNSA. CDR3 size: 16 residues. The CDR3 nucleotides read TGTGCCAGCAGCTTAAGGCCCCCCCGACAGGGTCAGGAAGCTTTCTTT. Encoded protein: CASSLRPPRQGQEAFF.

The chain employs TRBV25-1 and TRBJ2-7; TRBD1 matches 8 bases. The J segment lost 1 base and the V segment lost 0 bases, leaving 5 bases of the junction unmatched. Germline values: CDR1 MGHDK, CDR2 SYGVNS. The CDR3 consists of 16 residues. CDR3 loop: CASSEYSGTGSYEQYF. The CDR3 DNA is TGTGCCAGCAGTGAATATTCAGGGACAGGTTCCTACGAGCAGTACTTC.

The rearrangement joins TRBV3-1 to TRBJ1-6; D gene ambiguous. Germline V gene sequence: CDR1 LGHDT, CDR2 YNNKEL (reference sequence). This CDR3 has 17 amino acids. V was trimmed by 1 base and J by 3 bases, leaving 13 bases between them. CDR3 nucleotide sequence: TGTGCCAGCAGCCAAGTAGGTGCTTCAGACTATAATTCACCCCTCCACTTT. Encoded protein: CASSQVGASDYNSPLHF.

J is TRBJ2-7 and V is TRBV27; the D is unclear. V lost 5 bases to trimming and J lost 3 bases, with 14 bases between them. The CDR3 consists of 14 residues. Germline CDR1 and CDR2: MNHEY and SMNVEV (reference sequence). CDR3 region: CASSRQVPFYEQYF. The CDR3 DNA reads TGTGCCAGCAGTCGCCAGGTACCCTTCTACGAGCAGTACTTC.

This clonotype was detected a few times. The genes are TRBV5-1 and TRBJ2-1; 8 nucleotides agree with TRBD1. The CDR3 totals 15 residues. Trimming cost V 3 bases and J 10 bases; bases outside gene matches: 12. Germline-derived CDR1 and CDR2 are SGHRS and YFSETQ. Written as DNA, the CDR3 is TGCGCCAGCAGCTCCGTGGACAGGGTCTTAGGAGAGCAGTTCTTC. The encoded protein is CASSSVDRVLGEQFF.

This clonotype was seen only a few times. CDR3 protein: CASSFRLQSDTDTQYF. The CDR3 DNA is TGTGCCAGCAGTTTCAGGTTACAGTCTGACACAGATACGCAGTATTTT. The chain has TRBV12-3 or TRBV12-4 and TRBJ2-3; D gene unclear. CDR3 size: 16 residues. The V and J ends lost 3 bases and 2 bases respectively, with 15 bases between them.

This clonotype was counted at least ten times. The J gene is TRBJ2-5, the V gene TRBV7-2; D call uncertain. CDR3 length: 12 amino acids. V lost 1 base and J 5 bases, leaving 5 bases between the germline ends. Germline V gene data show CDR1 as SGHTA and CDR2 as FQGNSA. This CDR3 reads CASSLVRETQYF. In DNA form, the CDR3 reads TGTGCCAGCAGCTTAGTAAGGGAGACCCAGTACTTC.

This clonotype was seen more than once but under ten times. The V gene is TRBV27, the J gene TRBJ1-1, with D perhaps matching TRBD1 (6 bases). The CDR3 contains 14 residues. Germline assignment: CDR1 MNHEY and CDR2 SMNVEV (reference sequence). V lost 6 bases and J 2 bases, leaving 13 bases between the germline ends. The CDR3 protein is CASRRTVGNTEAFF. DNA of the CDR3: TGTGCCAGCAGGAGGACAGTGGGAAACACTGAAGCTTTCTTT.

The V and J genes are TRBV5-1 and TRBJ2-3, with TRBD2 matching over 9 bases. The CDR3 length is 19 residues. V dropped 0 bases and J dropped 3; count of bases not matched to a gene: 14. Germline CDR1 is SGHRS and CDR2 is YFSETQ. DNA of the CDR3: TGCGCCAGCAGCTTGGGGCTAGCGGGGTTAATAACCCAGACAGATACGCAGTATTTT. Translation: CASSLGLAGLITQTDTQYF.

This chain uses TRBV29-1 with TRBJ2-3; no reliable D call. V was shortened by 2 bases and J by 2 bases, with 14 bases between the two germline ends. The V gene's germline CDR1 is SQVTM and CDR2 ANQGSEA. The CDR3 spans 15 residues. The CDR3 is CSVEPLQWFTDTQYF. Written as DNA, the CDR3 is TGCAGCGTTGAACCCCTTCAATGGTTCACAGATACGCAGTATTTT.

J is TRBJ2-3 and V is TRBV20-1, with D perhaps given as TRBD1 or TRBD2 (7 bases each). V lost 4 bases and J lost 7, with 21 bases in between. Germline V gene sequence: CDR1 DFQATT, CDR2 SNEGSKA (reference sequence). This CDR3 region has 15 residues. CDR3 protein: CSATTQGGGPHTQYF. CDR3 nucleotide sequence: TGCAGTGCTACCACCCAGGGGGGGGGCCCTCATACGCAGTATTTT.

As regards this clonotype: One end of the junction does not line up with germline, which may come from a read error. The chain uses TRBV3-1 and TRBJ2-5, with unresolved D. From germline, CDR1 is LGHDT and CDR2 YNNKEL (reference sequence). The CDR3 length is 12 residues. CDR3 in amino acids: CVSSQVAETQYF. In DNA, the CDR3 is TGTGTCAGCAGCCAAGTGGCAGAGACCCAGTACTTC.

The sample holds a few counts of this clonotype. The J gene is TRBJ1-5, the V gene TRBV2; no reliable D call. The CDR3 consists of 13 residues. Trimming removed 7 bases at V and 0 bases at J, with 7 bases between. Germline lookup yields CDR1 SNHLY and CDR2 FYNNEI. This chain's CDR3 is CASKDDSNQPQHF. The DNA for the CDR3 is TGTGCCAGCAAGGACGATAGCAATCAGCCCCAGCATTTT.

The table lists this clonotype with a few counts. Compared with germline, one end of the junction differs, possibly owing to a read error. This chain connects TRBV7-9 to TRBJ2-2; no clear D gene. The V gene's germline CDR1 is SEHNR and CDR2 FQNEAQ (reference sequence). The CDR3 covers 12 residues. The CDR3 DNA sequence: TGCGCCGTCGGCTCTTCCACCGGGGAGCTGTTTTTT. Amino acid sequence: CAVGSSTGELFF.

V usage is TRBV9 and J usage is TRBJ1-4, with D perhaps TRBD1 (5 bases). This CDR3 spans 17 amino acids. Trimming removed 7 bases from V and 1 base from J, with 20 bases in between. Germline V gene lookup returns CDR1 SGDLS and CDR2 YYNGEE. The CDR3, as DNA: TGTGCCAGCTTGCCCCCAAGCAGGGCGTTAACTAATGAAAAACTGTTTTTT. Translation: CASLPPSRALTNEKLFF.

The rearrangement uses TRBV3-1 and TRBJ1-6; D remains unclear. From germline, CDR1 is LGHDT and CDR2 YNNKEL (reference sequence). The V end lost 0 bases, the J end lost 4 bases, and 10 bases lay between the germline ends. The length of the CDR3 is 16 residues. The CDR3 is CASSQDIVQYNSPLHF. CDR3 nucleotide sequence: TGTGCCAGCAGCCAAGATATCGTACAGTATAATTCACCCCTCCACTTT.